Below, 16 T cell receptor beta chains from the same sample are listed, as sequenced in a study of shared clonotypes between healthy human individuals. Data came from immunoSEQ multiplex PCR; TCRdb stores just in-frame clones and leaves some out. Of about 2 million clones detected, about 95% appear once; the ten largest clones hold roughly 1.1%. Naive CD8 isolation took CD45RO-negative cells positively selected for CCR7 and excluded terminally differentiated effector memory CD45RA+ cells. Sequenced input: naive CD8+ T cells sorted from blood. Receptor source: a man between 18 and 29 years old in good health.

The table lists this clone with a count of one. CDR3 sequence (DNA): TGCGCCAGCAGTCCGGGACATCCCTACGAGCAGTACTTC. It specifies CASSPGHPYEQYF. The J gene is TRBJ2-7, the V gene TRBV10-1; TRBD1 might be the D (6 bases). The CDR3 has 13 amino acids. V was shortened by 5 bases and J by 2 bases, with 10 bases between the two germline ends. The germline V gene has CDR1 WNHNN and CDR2 SYGVQD (reference sequence).

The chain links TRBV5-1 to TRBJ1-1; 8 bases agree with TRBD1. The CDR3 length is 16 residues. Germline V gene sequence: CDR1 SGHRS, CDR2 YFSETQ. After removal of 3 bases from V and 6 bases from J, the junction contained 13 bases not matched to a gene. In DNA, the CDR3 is TGCGCCAGCAGCTCCCCAGGGGGCGCGGTAATCCCTGAAGCTTTCTTT. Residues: CASSSPGGAVIPEAFF.

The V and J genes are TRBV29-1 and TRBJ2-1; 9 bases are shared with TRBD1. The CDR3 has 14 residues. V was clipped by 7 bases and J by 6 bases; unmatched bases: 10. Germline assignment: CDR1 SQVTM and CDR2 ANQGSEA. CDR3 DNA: TGCAGCGCCCCGGGACAGGGTGGGGGCAATGAGCAGTTCTTC. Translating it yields CSAPGQGGGNEQFF.

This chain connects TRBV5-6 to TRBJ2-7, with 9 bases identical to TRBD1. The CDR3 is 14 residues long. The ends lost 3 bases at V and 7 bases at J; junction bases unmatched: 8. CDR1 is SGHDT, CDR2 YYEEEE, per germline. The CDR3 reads CASSYGQGSGEQYF. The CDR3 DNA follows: TGTGCCAGCAGCTACGGACAGGGGTCGGGAGAGCAGTACTTC.

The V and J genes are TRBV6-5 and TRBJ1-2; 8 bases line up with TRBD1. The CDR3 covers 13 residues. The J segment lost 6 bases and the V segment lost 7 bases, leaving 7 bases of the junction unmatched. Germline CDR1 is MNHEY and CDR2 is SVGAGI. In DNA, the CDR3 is TGTGCCAGCACCCCGGACAGGGATAATGGCTACACCTTC. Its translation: CASTPDRDNGYTF.

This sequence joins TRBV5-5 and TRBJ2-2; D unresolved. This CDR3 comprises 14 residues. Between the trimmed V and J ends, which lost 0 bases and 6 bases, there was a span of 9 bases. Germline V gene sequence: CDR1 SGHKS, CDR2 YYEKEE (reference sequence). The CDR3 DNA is TGTGCCAGCAGCTTGGGCTACAGCTCCGGGGAGCTGTTTTTT. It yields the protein CASSLGYSSGELFF. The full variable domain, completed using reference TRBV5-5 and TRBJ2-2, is DAGVTQSPTHLIKTRGQQVTLRCSPISGHKSVSWYQQVLGQGPQFIFQYYEKEERGRGNFPDRFSARQFPNYSSELNVNALLLGDSALYLCASSLGYSSGELFFGEGSRLTVL.

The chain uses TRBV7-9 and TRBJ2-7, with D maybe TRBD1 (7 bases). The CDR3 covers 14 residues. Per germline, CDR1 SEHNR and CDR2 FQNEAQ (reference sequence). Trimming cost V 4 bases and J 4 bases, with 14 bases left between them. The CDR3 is CASSSTGRRYEQYF. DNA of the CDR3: TGTGCCAGCAGCTCGACAGGGAGGCGTTACGAGCAGTACTTC. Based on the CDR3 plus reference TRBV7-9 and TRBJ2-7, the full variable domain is DTGVSQNPRHKITKRGQNVTFRCDPISEHNRLYWYRQTLGQGPEFLTYFQNEAQLEKSRLLSDRFSAERPKGSFSTLEIQRTEQGDSAMYLCASSSTGRRYEQYFGPGTRLTVT.

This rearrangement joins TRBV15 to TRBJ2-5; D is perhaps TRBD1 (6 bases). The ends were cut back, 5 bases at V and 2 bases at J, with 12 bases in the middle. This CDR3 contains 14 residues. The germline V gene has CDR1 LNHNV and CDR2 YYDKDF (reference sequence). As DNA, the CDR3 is TGTGCCACCAGCCGTGATGGACAGCAAGAGACCCAGTACTTC. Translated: CATSRDGQQETQYF.

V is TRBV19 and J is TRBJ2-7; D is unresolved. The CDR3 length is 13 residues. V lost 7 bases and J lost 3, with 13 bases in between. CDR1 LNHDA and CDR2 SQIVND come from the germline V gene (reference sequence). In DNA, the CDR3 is TGTGCCAGTACTCCACCCAACGGCTACGAGCAGTACTTC. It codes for CASTPPNGYEQYF.

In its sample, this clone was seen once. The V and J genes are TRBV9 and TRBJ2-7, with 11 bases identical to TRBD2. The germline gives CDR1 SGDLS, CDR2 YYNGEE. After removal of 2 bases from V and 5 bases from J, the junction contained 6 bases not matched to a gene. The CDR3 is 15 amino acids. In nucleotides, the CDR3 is TGTGCCAGCAGCGTGATAGCGGGAGGGCTACACGAGCAGTACTTC. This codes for CASSVIAGGLHEQYF.

The CDR3 protein is CASSPSELSGELFF. CDR3 DNA: TGTGCCAGTAGCCCTTCCGAGCTATCCGGGGAGCTGTTTTTT. The genes are TRBV7-9 and TRBJ2-2; D is unclear. Deletions cut 9 bases from V and 6 bases from J, with 17 bases between. Germline CDR1 is SEHNR and CDR2 is FQNEAQ (reference sequence). This CDR3 has 14 amino acids.

CDR3 region: CASSLKGEPGLAFSYEQYF. As DNA, the CDR3 is TGTGCCAGCAGTTTAAAAGGAGAACCGGGACTAGCGTTCTCCTACGAGCAGTACTTC. This chain uses TRBV28 with TRBJ2-7, with 10 bases lining up with TRBD2. Germline V gene lookup returns CDR1 MDHEN and CDR2 SYDVKM. This CDR3 is 19 amino acids long. V shed 2 bases and J 0 bases; nucleotides not matched to a gene: 13. Full variable domain (missing parts from reference TRBV28 and TRBJ2-7): DVKVTQSSRYLVKRTGEKVFLECVQDMDHENMFWYRQDPGLGLRLIYFSYDVKMKEKGDIPEGYSVSREKKERFSLILESASTNQTSMYLCASSLKGEPGLAFSYEQYFGPGTRLTVT.

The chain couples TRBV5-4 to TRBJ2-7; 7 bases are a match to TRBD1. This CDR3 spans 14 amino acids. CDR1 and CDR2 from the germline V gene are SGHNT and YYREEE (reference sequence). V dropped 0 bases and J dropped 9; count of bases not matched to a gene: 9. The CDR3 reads CASSLEELGGMQYF. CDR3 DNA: TGTGCCAGCAGCTTGGAAGAGCTAGGGGGCATGCAGTACTTC.

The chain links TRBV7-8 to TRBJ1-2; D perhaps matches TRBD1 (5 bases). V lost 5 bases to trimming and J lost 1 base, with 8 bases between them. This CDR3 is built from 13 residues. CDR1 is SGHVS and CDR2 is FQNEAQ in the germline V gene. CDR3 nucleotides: TGTGCCAGCAGCACGGACATTAACTATGGCTACACCTTC. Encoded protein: CASSTDINYGYTF.

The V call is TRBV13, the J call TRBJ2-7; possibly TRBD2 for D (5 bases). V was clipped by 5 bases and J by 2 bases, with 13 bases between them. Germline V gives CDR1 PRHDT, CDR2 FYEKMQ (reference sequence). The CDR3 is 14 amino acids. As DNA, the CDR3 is TGTGCCAGCAGCCCCGAGGACGGGGCCTACGAGCAGTACTTC. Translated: CASSPEDGAYEQYF.

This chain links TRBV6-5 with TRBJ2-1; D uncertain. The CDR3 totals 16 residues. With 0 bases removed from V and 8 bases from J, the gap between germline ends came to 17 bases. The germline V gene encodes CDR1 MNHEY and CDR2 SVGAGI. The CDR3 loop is CASSYSMGNPRDEQFF. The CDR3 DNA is TGTGCCAGCAGTTACTCGATGGGTAATCCAAGGGATGAGCAGTTCTTC.